This TCR beta chain was sequenced during a study of molecular identifiers for immune sequencing clone quantification (dated by TCRdb to the late 2010s). In terms of the full investigation: For a replicate experiment, RNA from around 20,000 or 100,000 naive CD8 T cells was divided into five aliquots, of which four were sequenced. This methods study benchmarked molecular-identifier clustering-based TCR repertoire sequencing (MIDCIRS) and TCR RNA copy counting, using CD8 T cells to do so. Overall study outcomes, separate from this receptor: Without barcode sub-clustering, chimeric consensus sequences inflated TCR diversity; chimeras reached as high as 47%. Modeling indicated around 2.7 TCR RNA copies recovered per cell, compared with 7.5 to 10 by digital PCR, which implies a capture efficiency of around 31%. Highly expanded clone sizes could be underestimated because identical TCR molecules may share a barcode. The naive libraries included spiked-in Jurkat TCR RNA (10 copies' worth), and this Jurkat TCR RNA is not part of the donor repertoire. In CMV-specific effector cells, clones with more than 20 RNA copies contained over 98% of molecules, whereas in naive cells such clones contained under 1% of molecules. Spiked-in Jurkat TCR RNA equal to a single cell's worth was reported to be detectable even within 1,200,000 naive CD8 T cells.

Libraries of naive CD8 T cells were built from anywhere between about 18,000 and 1,000,000 sorted cells, with 10%, 30% or 50% of the purified RNA used. Naive CD8 T cells were FACS-sorted as CD8+CD4-CCR7+CD45RA+ on a BD FACSAria II into RLT Plus buffer. Detection sensitivity was tested by spiking Jurkat RNA equal to approximately 9 TCR copies' worth into samples containing roughly 17,000-1,100,000 naive CD8 T cells. Enrichment of CD8 T cells was performed with RosetteSep CD8+ T Cell Enrichment Cocktail and Ficoll-Paque, after which ACK red cell lysis was carried out. With respect to this clonotype: There is no known antigen for this receptor. Base qualities are not provided; no much larger clone lies one nucleotide away.

Libraries were prepared through PCR. Sequencing instrument: Illumina HiSeq 4000. Preparation of bulk TCR libraries followed a previously described approach, with the TCR primers listed in Table S5. Purification of total RNA was performed with the Qiagen AllPrep DNA/RNA kit. Before any analysis, reads coming from multiple sequencing runs of the same library were combined into one pool. In the paper's pipeline: Reads were retained only if an exact TCR constant sequence was present, and the retained reads were trimmed to 150 nt and grouped according to their 12-nt molecular barcodes. Reads in each barcode group were sub-clustered using a 15% Levenshtein threshold, and a quality-weighted consensus sequence was built for each RNA molecule. Non-functional sequences were discarded, and so were lower-count sequences lying one edit away from another sequence. On the basis of fitting two negative binomial distributions, barcode sub-clusters with fewer than 20% of the maximum read count were discarded. TCRdb itself trimmed the public reads at Q25 with fastp, ran MiXCR and retained productive beta chains. Each CDR3 protein appears once, grouped with its most common genes and DNA. TCRdb, rather than the study authors, made the V and J calls. The table for this sample lists 490,000 or so distinct CDR3 sequences; about a fifth of them were counted only once. The ten top clones hold around 0.84% of the sample.

The CDR3 holds 18 amino acids from the cysteine to the phenylalanine. CDR3 DNA only is kept here, 54 bases in frame from base 1. The source is a human donor in good health. Some libraries in this study had Jurkat cell RNA spiked in. The sample consisted of naive CD8+ T cells from blood, with Jurkat cell RNA spiked in. The cell subset or site label, as the study defines it: FACS-sorted CD8+CD4-CCR7+CD45RA+ naive T cells. The receptor chain draws on TRBV3-2 and TRBJ2-1; the D call of TRBD2 is as the table states it, not checked on the DNA. TRBV3-2 is listed as a pseudogene. The nucleotide sequence reads TGTGCCAGCAGCCTCAGAAAGTCGCCTAGCGGGGGTTACAATGAGCAGTTCTTC. Its translation is CASSLRKSPSGGYNEQFF.